A selection of T cell receptor beta chains follows, all from one sample in a study of blood T cell repertoires in COVID-19. Only in-frame clones appear in the TCRdb table, and some are missing; sequencing was by immunoSEQ multiplex PCR. The sample lists about 190,000 clones; around nine tenths were seen once. Input material: peripheral blood. These receptors were taken from a woman aged 18-29 years who had recovered from COVID-19. Each CDR3 is given with its conserved first and last residue. A D gene is named only where the DNA matches it firmly. Expanded clones are given a class, and other clones once, few, many or no size at all.

TRBJ2-3 | . | TRBD2 | TRBV5-1 | TGCGCCAGCAGCCCCAGGACTAGCGGGAACACAGATACGCAGTATTTT | CASSPRTSGNTDTQYF
TRBJ2-3 | . | . | TRBV4-1 | TGCGCCAGCAGCCAATGGACAGAGGGTCCCGATACGCAGTATTTT | CASSQWTEGPDTQYF
TRBJ1-2 | few | TRBD1 | TRBV7-2 | TGTGCCAGCAGCCAACAACAGACAGGGGTCTCTAGGGGCTACACCTTC | CASSQQQTGVSRGYTF
TRBJ1-1 | . | TRBD1 | TRBV7-9 | TGTGCCAGCAGCGGCCTCGGATACGGACAGGGGGGCACTGAAGCTTTCTTT | CASSGLGYGQGGTEAFF
TRBJ1-6 | . | TRBD1 | TRBV6-4 | TGTGCCAGCAGGCGGGACAGCTCCATTGAACCCCTCCACTTT | CASRRDSSIEPLHF
TRBJ2-7 | . | . | TRBV14 | TGTGCCAGCAGCCAAGATCATAGCGGTGACTACGAGCAGTACTTC | CASSQDHSGDYEQYF
TRBJ2-1 | once | TRBD2 | TRBV7-7 | TGTGCTAGCAGCTTAGACCTAGCGGGAGGACCCAATGAGCAGTTCTTC | CASSLDLAGGPNEQFF
TRBJ1-1 | once | TRBD1 | TRBV6-5 | TGTGCCAGCACCCTCTCCGGGACAGGGAACACTGAAGCTTTCTTT | CASTLSGTGNTEAFF
TRBJ1-2 | . | TRBD1 | TRBV7-2 | TGTGCCAGCAGCTTTGACAGGGATCTGGATGGCTACACCTTC | CASSFDRDLDGYTF
TRBJ2-1 | few | . | TRBV14 | TGTGCCAGCAGCCAAAGAGACACATACAATGAGCAGTTCTTC | CASSQRDTYNEQFF
TRBJ1-1 | . | . | TRBV12-3/TRBV12-4 | TGTGCCAGCAGCCTGGCCAGGTGGACTGAAGCTTTCTTT | CASSLARWTEAFF
TRBJ1-1 | . | TRBD1 | TRBV7-9 | TGTGCCAGCAGCCCGGGGACAGGGGAGTCGATGTACACTGAAGCTTTCTTT | CASSPGTGESMYTEAFF
TRBJ1-2 | . | TRBD1 | TRBV19 | TGTGCCAGTAGCGGACAGGGGACCAACTATGGCTACACCTTC | CASSGQGTNYGYTF
TRBJ2-6 | . | TRBD1 | TRBV4-3 | TGCGCCAGCAGCCCCAAGCATTCCGGGACAGGGTTTGCTGGGGCCAACGTCCTGACTTTC | CASSPKHSGTGFAGANVLTF
TRBJ1-6 | . | . | TRBV7-9 | TGTGCCAGCAGCTTAGCGGGCAGGGATTCACCCCTCCACTTT | CASSLAGRDSPLHF
TRBJ1-2 | . | . | TRBV9 | TGTGCCAGCAGCGTAGCAAGAAAGGCGGATATCTATGGCTACACCTTC | CASSVARKADIYGYTF
TRBJ2-7 | . | TRBD1 | TRBV18 | TGTGCCAGCTCACTGGCAGGGGGCCTCGAGCAGTACTTC | CASSLAGGLEQYF
TRBJ2-2 | . | TRBD2 | TRBV7-9 | TGTGCCAGCAGCGTGGATAGCGGGAGAGGAGCCGGGGAGCTGTTTTTT | CASSVDSGRGAGELFF
TRBJ2-3 | . | TRBD2 | TRBV6-2/TRBV6-3 | TGTGCCAGCAGCACCTTGGAATTTAGCGGGGGAAACACAGATACGCAGTATTTT | CASSTLEFSGGNTDTQYF
TRBJ2-2 | . | TRBD1 | TRBV5-6 | TGTGCCAGCAGACGGACAGGGGGAATCGGGGAGCTGTTTTTT | CASRRTGGIGELFF
TRBJ2-3 | few | TRBD1 | TRBV9 | TGTGCCAGCAGCGTTTTCCCGCCGGGACAGGGCACAGATACGCAGTATTTT | CASSVFPPGQGTDTQYF
TRBJ1-5 | . | . | TRBV27 | TGTGCCAGCAGTTTAAGGGGCAGGTCCATGCCCCAGCATTTT | CASSLRGRSMPQHF
TRBJ1-2 | . | TRBD1 | TRBV24-1 | TGTGCCACCAGTACCTGGACAGGGGATGGCTACACCTTC | CATSTWTGDGYTF
TRBJ1-1 | few | TRBD1 | TRBV2 | TGTGCCAGGGCCCCGGGACAGGGAATCACTGAAGCTTTCTTT | CARAPGQGITEAFF
TRBJ2-7 | . | . | TRBV11-3 | TGTGCCAGCAGCCTAGGCGCTCTTGCCTACGAGCAGTACTTC | CASSLGALAYEQYF
TRBJ1-4 | . | TRBD1 | TRBV6-6 | TGTGCCAGCAGTTATTGGACAGGGACTAATGAAAAACTGTTTTTT | CASSYWTGTNEKLFF